One T cell receptor (beta chain) is described in this entry. What it recognizes is unknown. V lost 1 base, J lost 6 bases, and 17 bases lay in between. Germline values: CDR1 SGHKS, CDR2 YYEKEE (reference sequence). The CDR3 sequence is 15 residues long. This sample is part of a study of T cells in Graves' hyperthyroidism and ophthalmopathy. Using RNA transcripts as the source, TCR beta CDR3 regions were amplified. HTBI primers were used for first-round RT-PCR of the TCR CDR3. TCRdb re-derived calls from the multiplex PCR reads in MiXCR, one entry per CDR3 protein. The data hold roughly 180,000 distinct CDR3 sequences, with 9.4% observed a single time. Study-wide results and caveats: Patients with ophthalmopathy were separated from those with stable hyperthyroidism by a 13 V-J model.

The receptor comes from a woman in her late teens or twenties with Graves' hyperthyroidism that later progressed to Graves' ophthalmopathy. The material sequenced was blood. V is TRBV5-5 and J is TRBJ2-7, with a possible D match to TRBD2 (6 bases). CDR3 coding DNA: TGTGCCAGCAGCTTGAAAGGAGGAGGGACCCCCGAGCAGTACTTC. Translating it yields CASSLKGGGTPEQYF.